Included here is one T cell receptor beta chain sequence, with context. TCRdb re-called the RT-PCR reads with MiXCR, one entry per CDR3 protein. The sample shows a few hundred thousand distinct CDR3 sequences, 21% of them seen only once. The source of the sample is a study of response to subunit inactivated influenza vaccine. J gave up 6 bases and V 3 bases, and 3 bases lay outside the gene matches. This CDR3 is 13 amino acids long. Looked up from germline, CDR1 is SGHRS and CDR2 is YFSETQ. This specimen was PBMCs from blood, taken approximately 22 months after vaccination. The clonotype was recovered from a man aged 50 to 69 who received an inactivated influenza vaccine. V usage is TRBV5-1 and J usage is TRBJ2-1, with TRBD1 matching 7 bases. The CDR3 nucleotides are TGCGCCAGCAGCTCGACAGGGACCAATGAGCAGTTCTTC. Its protein product is CASSSTGTNEQFF.